These 24 T cell receptor beta chains were sequenced from one sample in a study of T-cell memory formation after mild COVID-19. TCRdb re-derived calls from the 5' RACE reads in MiXCR, one entry per CDR3 protein. The table includes a few hundred thousand distinct CDR3 sequences, 20% detected once. What was sequenced was PBMCs or a T cell subset sorted from them (not recorded which). Receptors originate from a man aged 18 to 29 who had mild COVID-19 (a few samples of this study predate the infection). Cell type and time point are not known.

V usage is TRBV9 and J usage is TRBJ2-5; possible D gene TRBD2, 5 bases. Per germline, CDR1 SGDLS and CDR2 YYNGEE. The V and J ends lost 4 bases and 2 bases respectively, with 15 bases between them. This CDR3 comprises 15 residues. CDR3 sequence reads: CASSPYTEVQETQYF. The CDR3 DNA sequence: TGTGCCAGCAGCCCGTACACGGAGGTACAAGAGACCCAGTACTTC.

Only a few counts were recorded for this clonotype. The chain links TRBV4-3 to TRBJ2-3, with 7 bases matching TRBD1. Per germline, CDR1 LGHNA and CDR2 YSLEER. Trimming took 6 bases from V and 0 from J; bases not matched to a gene: 6. This CDR3 has 15 amino acids. The CDR3 DNA sequence: TGCGCCAGCAGACAGGGGCTACTTAGCACAGATACGCAGTATTTT. Protein sequence: CASRQGLLSTDTQYF.

This clonotype was counted between two and nine times. The V gene is TRBV20-1, the J gene TRBJ1-6; 9 bases fit TRBD1. Trimming at V came to 4 bases and at J to 6 bases, leaving 4 bases not matched to a gene. The CDR3 consists of 14 residues. CDR1 and CDR2 from the germline V gene are DFQATT and SNEGSKA (reference sequence). CDR3 coding DNA: TGCAGTGCTAACGACAGGGGGATTAATTCACCCCTCCACTTT. Translated, it gives CSANDRGINSPLHF.

This clonotype came up a few times. This chain connects TRBV12-3 or TRBV12-4 to TRBJ1-1, with 8 nucleotides matching TRBD1. The CDR3 is 15 amino acids. V trimming: 4 bases; J trimming: 1 base; junction bases outside the gene matches: 5. The CDR3 protein is CASSSHGTGNTEAFF. The CDR3, as DNA: TGTGCCAGCAGTTCCCACGGGACAGGGAACACTGAAGCTTTCTTT.

V is TRBV6-5 and J is TRBJ2-7, with D uncertain. The CDR3 extends over 14 amino acids. The ends were cut back, 2 bases at V and 2 bases at J, with 10 bases in the middle. CDR1 is MNHEY and CDR2 is SVGAGI in the germline V gene. CDR3 protein: CASSYGNRPYEQYF. Written as DNA, the CDR3 is TGTGCCAGCAGTTACGGGAACAGACCCTACGAGCAGTACTTC.

This sequence joins TRBV6-6 and TRBJ2-7, with unresolved D. Per germline, CDR1 MNHNY and CDR2 SVGAGI (reference sequence). Deletions cut 2 bases from V and 2 bases from J, with 10 bases between. The CDR3 loop spans 14 amino acids. CDR3 sequence reads: CASSYGKITYEQYF. The CDR3 coding sequence is TGTGCCAGCAGTTACGGGAAAATCACCTACGAGCAGTACTTC.

The V and J genes are TRBV20-1 and TRBJ1-1; perhaps TRBD1 as D (6 bases). V was shortened by 1 base and J by 7 bases, with 25 bases between the two germline ends. The CDR3 spans 17 residues. Germline V gene data show CDR1 as DFQATT and CDR2 as SNEGSKA (reference sequence). Written as DNA, the CDR3 is TGCAGTGCTAGAGCTCCGGTTACAGACGGGGGCCGCGATGAAGCTTTCTTT. Encoded protein: CSARAPVTDGGRDEAFF.

This clonotype was picked up a small number of times. The chain employs TRBV7-2 and TRBJ2-7; no firm D call. Trimming took 1 base from V and 4 from J, leaving 11 bases between them. The CDR3 length is 14 residues. Germline V gives CDR1 SGHTA, CDR2 FQGNSA. The CDR3 protein is CASSLGLENYEQYF. CDR3 nucleotides: TGTGCCAGCAGCTTAGGGCTAGAGAATTACGAGCAGTACTTC.

The chain carries TRBV4-3 and TRBJ1-1; maybe TRBD1 (5 bases). The CDR3 spans 14 residues. Deletions cut 0 bases from V and 4 bases from J, with 9 bases between. Germline lookup yields CDR1 LGHNA and CDR2 YSLEER. CDR3 DNA sequence: TGCGCCAGCAGCCAAGATGGGGGAAGCACTGAAGCTTTCTTT. Amino acids: CASSQDGGSTEAFF.

The J gene is TRBJ2-2, the V gene TRBV4-3, with D unclear. The length of the CDR3 is 15 residues. Germline V CDR1 and CDR2: LGHNA, YSLEER. Between the trimmed V and J ends, which lost 2 bases and 3 bases, there was a span of 10 bases. CDR3 sequence reads: CASSQSLYDTGELFF. CDR3 DNA: TGCGCCAGCAGCCAAAGCCTTTACGACACCGGGGAGCTGTTTTTT.

Many counts were recorded for this clonotype. The chain carries TRBV6-5 and TRBJ2-3; TRBD2 might be the D (6 bases). The CDR3 is 13 amino acids. V dropped 6 bases and J dropped 6 bases, with 13 bases sitting between them. The germline gives CDR1 MNHEY, CDR2 SVGAGI. The CDR3 spells CASRTGGVDTQYF. For the CDR3, the DNA is TGTGCCAGCAGGACCGGGGGAGTGGATACGCAGTATTTT.

V gene TRBV3-1 combines with J gene TRBJ1-6, with TRBD1 identical over 7 bases. The CDR3 has 13 residues. Germline V gene data show CDR1 as LGHDT and CDR2 as YNNKEL (reference sequence). V shed 7 bases and J 10 bases; nucleotides not matched to a gene: 7. CDR3 residues: CASNRQGGSPLHF. CDR3 nucleotide sequence: TGTGCCAGCAACCGACAGGGTGGCTCACCCCTCCACTTT.

Only a few counts were recorded for this clonotype. V and J are TRBV5-1 and TRBJ2-5; 10 bases align to TRBD2. The junction had 7 bases not matched to a gene; V was cut back by 1 base and J by 4 bases. Germline lookup yields CDR1 SGHRS and CDR2 YFSETQ. The CDR3 loop spans 16 amino acids. Here the CDR3 DNA reads TGCGCCAGCAGCTTGTCGACTAGCGGGCATGGAGAGACCCAGTACTTC. Its translation is CASSLSTSGHGETQYF.

The chain carries TRBV7-2 and TRBJ1-1; D is unclear. Per the germline V gene, CDR1 is SGHTA and CDR2 is FQGNSA. Trimming stripped 5 bases from V and 11 bases from J, with 18 bases between. The CDR3 is 13 amino acids. The CDR3 reads CASSDYPVVEAFF. For the CDR3, the DNA is TGTGCCAGCAGCGATTACCCGGTAGTGGAGGCTTTCTTT.

CDR3 loop: CASSLTAGLYEQYV. The CDR3 nucleotides read TGTGCCAGCAGCTTAACGGCGGGGCTCTACGAGCAGTACGTC. This sequence joins TRBV7-2 and TRBJ2-7, with D maybe TRBD2 (6 bases). V lost 2 bases to trimming and J lost 3 bases, with 11 bases between them. This CDR3 has 14 residues. From germline, CDR1 is SGHTA and CDR2 FQGNSA.

The gene calls are TRBV7-9 and TRBJ2-3, with 10 bases aligning to TRBD2. Germline V CDR1 and CDR2: SEHNR, FQNEAQ (reference sequence). The CDR3 length is 16 residues. The trim removed 5 bases at V and 3 bases at J, leaving 8 bases unmatched. CDR3 in amino acids: CASSPVASGGTDTQYF. In DNA form, the CDR3 reads TGTGCCAGCAGCCCCGTAGCTAGCGGGGGAACAGATACGCAGTATTTT.

The chain couples TRBV6-5 to TRBJ2-7, with D unresolved. Trimming cost V 0 bases and J 3 bases, with 12 bases left between them. Germline V gene lookup returns CDR1 MNHEY and CDR2 SVGAGI. CDR3 length: 15 residues. This chain's CDR3 is CASSYSIGLGYEQYF. DNA for the CDR3: TGTGCCAGCAGTTACTCGATCGGGTTGGGCTACGAGCAGTACTTC.

The rearrangement joins TRBV28 to TRBJ2-7; TRBD1 or TRBD2 may be the D gene (5 bases each). The length of the CDR3 is 13 residues. V was trimmed by 4 bases and J by 9 bases, leaving 16 bases between them. Germline CDR1 reads MDHEN; CDR2 reads SYDVKM. CDR3 nucleotide sequence: TGTGCCAGCAGTTCGGGGACGGGGAATACGCAGTACTTC. Translated: CASSSGTGNTQYF.

A few counts support this clonotype. The rearrangement joins TRBV2 to TRBJ1-1; 10 bases are a match to TRBD1. The CDR3 has 14 residues. V lost 5 bases to trimming and J lost 6 bases; unmatched junction nucleotides: 6. Germline V gene sequence: CDR1 SNHLY, CDR2 FYNNEI. The DNA of the CDR3 is TGTGCCAGCAGTCCCCAGGGGACAGGGGCTGAAGCTTTCTTT. Protein product: CASSPQGTGAEAFF.

The rearrangement links TRBV7-3 to TRBJ1-2; D call uncertain. Trimming pared 5 bases from V and 8 bases from J, leaving 15 bases between. This CDR3 has 13 amino acids. Germline assignment: CDR1 SGHTA and CDR2 FQGTGA. The DNA of the CDR3 is TGTGCCAGCAGCCTCCCGGGGTCGGAGGGCTACACCTTC. Encoded protein: CASSLPGSEGYTF.

This clonotype was counted between two and nine times. The chain links TRBV15 to TRBJ1-6; the D gene is possibly TRBD1 (5 bases). V lost 0 bases, J lost 9 bases, and 12 bases lay in between. Germline loops: CDR1 LNHNV, CDR2 YYDKDF (reference sequence). The CDR3 is 15 residues long. CDR3 amino acids: CATSRDRGRVSPLHF. CDR3 DNA: TGTGCCACCAGCAGAGATCGAGGCAGGGTTTCACCCCTCCACTTT. Supplemented by reference TRBV15 and TRBJ1-6, the full variable domain reads DAMVIQNPRYQVTQFGKPVTLSCSQTLNHNVMYWYQQKSSQAPKLLFHYYDKDFNNEADTPDNFQSRRPNTSFCFLDIRSPGLGDTAMYLCATSRDRGRVSPLHFGNGTRLTVT.

The chain combines TRBV20-1 with TRBJ2-2; D is uncertain. The CDR3 runs 13 residues. V was shortened by 0 bases and J by 6 bases, with 8 bases between the two germline ends. Germline CDR1 DFQATT, CDR2 SNEGSKA (reference sequence). CDR3 in DNA: TGCAGTGCTAGAGACAGGTCAGCCGGGGAGCTGTTTTTT. Protein product: CSARDRSAGELFF.

This rearrangement joins TRBV20-1 to TRBJ2-7, with 7 bases identical to TRBD1. CDR1 DFQATT and CDR2 SNEGSKA come from the germline V gene (reference sequence). The trim removed 1 base at V and 0 bases at J, leaving 6 bases unmatched. This CDR3 is built from 15 residues. The CDR3 sequence: CSARGLDRASYEQYF. The CDR3 DNA reads TGCAGTGCTAGAGGCCTTGACAGGGCCTCCTACGAGCAGTACTTC.

The J gene is TRBJ2-2, the V gene TRBV4-1; unclear D gene. Germline values: CDR1 MGHRA, CDR2 YSYEKL. The CDR3 consists of 13 residues. With 5 bases removed from V and 6 bases from J, the gap between germline ends came to 10 bases. The CDR3 here is CASSSPGPGELFF. The CDR3, as DNA: TGCGCCAGCAGCAGTCCTGGGCCCGGGGAGCTGTTTTTT.